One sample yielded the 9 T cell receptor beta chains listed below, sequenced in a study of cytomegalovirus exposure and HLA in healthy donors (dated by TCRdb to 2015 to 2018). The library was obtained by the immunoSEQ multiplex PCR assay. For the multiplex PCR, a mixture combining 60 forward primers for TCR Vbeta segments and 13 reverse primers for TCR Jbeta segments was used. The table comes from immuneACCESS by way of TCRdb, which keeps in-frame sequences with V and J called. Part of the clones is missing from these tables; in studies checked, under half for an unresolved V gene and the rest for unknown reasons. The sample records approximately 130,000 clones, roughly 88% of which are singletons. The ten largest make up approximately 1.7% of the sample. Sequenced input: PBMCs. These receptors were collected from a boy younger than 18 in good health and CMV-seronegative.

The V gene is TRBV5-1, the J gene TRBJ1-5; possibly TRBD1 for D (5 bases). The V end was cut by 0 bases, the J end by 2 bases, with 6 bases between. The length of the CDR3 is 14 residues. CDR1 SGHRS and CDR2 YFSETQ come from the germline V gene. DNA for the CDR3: TGCGCCAGCAGCTTGGAAGGGGGCAATCAGCCCCAGCATTTT. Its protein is CASSLEGGNQPQHF. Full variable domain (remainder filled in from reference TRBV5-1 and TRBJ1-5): KAGVTQTPRYLIKTRGQQVTLSCSPISGHRSVSWYQQTPGQGLQFLFEYFSETQRNKGNFPGRFSGRQFSNSRSEMNVSTLELGDSALYLCASSLEGGNQPQHFGDGTRLSIL.

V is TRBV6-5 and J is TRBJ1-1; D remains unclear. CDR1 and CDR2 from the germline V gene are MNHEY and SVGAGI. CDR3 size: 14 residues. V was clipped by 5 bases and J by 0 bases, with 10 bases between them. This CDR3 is CASSAGTLNTEAFF. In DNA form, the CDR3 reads TGTGCCAGCAGTGCGGGCACTTTGAACACTGAAGCTTTCTTT.

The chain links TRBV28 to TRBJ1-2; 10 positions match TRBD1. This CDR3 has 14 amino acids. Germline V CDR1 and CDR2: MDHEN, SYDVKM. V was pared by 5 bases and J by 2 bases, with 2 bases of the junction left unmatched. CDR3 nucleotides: TGTGCCAGCAGTCAGGGACAGGGGAACTATGGCTACACCTTC. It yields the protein CASSQGQGNYGYTF.

DNA for the CDR3: TGTGCCAGCAGCGCCAGGGTAAAGGGGGAGCTGTTTTTT. Protein sequence: CASSARVKGELFF. The chain has TRBV9 and TRBJ2-2, with D perhaps matching TRBD1 (5 bases). The length of the CDR3 is 13 residues. The V and J ends lost 3 bases and 8 bases respectively, with 11 bases between them. Germline CDR1 SGDLS, CDR2 YYNGEE.

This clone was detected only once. The CDR3 DNA reads as TGTGCCATCAGTCCCACAACTGGAAACACCATATATTTT. Its protein is CAISPTTGNTIYF. This chain uses TRBV10-3 with TRBJ1-3; no clear D. Trimming took 5 bases from V and 2 from J, leaving 7 bases between them. CDR1 is ENHRY and CDR2 is SYGVKD in the germline V gene. This CDR3 is built from 13 residues.

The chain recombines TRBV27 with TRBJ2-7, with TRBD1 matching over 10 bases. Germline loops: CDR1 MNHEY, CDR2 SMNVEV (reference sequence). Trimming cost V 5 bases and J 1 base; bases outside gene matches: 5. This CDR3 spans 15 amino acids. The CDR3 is CASSRDRGISYEQYF. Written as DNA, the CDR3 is TGTGCCAGCAGTCGGGACAGGGGAATTTCCTACGAGCAGTACTTC.

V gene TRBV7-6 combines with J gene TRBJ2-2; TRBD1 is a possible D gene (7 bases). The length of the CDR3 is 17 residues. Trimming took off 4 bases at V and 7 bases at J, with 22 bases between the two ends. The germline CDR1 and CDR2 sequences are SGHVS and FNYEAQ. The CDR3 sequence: CASSSFGRQGGGGELFF. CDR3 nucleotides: TGTGCCAGCAGCTCATTTGGGAGACAGGGAGGCGGCGGGGAGCTGTTTTTT.

CDR3 bases: TGTGCCAGCAGTACTGGGAGGGAAAATCAGCCCCAGCATTTT. Translation gives CASSTGRENQPQHF. The chain uses TRBV6-5 and TRBJ1-5, with no clear D. This CDR3 has 14 residues. The V end was cut by 5 bases, the J end by 4 bases, with 12 bases between. Germline V lookup: CDR1 MNHEY, CDR2 SVGAGI.

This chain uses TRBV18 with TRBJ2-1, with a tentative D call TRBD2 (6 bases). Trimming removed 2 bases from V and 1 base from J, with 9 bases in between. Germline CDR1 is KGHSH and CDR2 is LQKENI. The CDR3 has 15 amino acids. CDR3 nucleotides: TGTGCCAGCTCACCAGCCGGGAGATCCTACAATGAGCAGTTCTTC. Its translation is CASSPAGRSYNEQFF.